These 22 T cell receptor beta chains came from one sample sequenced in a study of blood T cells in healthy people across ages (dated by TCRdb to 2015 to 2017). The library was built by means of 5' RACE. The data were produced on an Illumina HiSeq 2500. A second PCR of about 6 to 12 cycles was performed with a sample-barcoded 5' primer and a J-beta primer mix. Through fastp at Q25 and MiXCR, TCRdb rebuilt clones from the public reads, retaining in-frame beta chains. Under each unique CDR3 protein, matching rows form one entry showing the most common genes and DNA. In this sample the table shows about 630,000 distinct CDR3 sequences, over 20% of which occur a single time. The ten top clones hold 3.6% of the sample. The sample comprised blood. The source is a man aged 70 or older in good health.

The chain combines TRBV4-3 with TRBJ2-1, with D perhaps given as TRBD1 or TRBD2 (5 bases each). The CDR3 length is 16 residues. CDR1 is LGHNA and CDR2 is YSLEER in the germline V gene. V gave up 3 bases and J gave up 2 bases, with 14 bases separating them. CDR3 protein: CASSQGSRDPYNEQFF. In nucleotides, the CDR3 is TGCGCCAGCAGCCAGGGGTCGAGGGACCCCTACAATGAGCAGTTCTTC.

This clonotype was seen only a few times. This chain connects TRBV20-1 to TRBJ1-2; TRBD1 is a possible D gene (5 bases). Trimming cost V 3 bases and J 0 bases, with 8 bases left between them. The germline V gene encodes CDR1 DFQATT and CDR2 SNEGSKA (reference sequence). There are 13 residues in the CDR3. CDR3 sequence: CSARDTSNYGYTF. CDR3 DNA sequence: TGCAGTGCTAGGGACACCTCTAACTATGGCTACACCTTC.

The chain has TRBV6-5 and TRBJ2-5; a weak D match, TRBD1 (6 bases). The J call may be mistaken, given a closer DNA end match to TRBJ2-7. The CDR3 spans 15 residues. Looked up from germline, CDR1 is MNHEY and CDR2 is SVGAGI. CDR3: CASGRGGSPSYEQYF. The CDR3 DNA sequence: TGTGCCAGCGGACGAGGGGGATCGCCCTCCTACGAGCAGTACTTC.

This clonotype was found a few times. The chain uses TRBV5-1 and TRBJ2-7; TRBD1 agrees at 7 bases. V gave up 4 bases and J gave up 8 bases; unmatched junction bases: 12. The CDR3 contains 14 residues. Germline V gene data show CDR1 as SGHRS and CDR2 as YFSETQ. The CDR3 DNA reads TGCGCCAGCAGCGTCGACAGGGCCAAAATGAAGCAGTACTTC. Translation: CASSVDRAKMKQYF.

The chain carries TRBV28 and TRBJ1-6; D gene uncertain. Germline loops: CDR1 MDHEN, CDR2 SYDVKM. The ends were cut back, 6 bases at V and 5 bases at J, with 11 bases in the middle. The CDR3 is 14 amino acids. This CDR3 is CASSAGRNNSPLHF. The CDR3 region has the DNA TGTGCCAGCAGCGCGGGAAGAAATAATTCACCCCTCCACTTT. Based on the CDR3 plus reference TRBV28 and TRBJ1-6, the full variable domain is DVKVTQSSRYLVKRTGEKVFLECVQDMDHENMFWYRQDPGLGLRLIYFSYDVKMKEKGDIPEGYSVSREKKERFSLILESASTNQTSMYLCASSAGRNNSPLHFGNGTRLTVT.

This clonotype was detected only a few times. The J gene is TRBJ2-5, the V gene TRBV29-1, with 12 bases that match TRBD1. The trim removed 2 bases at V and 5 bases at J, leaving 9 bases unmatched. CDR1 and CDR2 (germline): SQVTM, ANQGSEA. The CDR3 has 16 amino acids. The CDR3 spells CSVEFWDRGLRETQYF. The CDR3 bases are TGCAGCGTTGAATTTTGGGACAGGGGGCTCAGGGAGACCCAGTACTTC.

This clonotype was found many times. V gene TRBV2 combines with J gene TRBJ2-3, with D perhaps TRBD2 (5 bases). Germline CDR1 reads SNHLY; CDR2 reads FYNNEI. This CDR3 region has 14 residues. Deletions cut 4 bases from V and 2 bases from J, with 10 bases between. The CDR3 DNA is TGTGCCAGCAGTGTACGGACTGCCACAGATACGCAGTATTTT. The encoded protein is CASSVRTATDTQYF.

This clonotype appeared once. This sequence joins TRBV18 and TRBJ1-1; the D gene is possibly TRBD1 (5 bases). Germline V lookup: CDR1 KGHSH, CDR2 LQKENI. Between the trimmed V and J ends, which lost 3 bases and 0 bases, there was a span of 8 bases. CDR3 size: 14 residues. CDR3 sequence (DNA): TGTGCCAGCTCACCGACAGATTTGAACACTGAAGCTTTCTTT. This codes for CASSPTDLNTEAFF.

The CDR3 loop reads CASRGEAADYEQYF. The CDR3 DNA follows: TGCGCCAGCAGGGGGGAGGCAGCAGACTACGAGCAGTACTTC. The rearrangement joins TRBV5-1 to TRBJ2-7, with D possibly matching TRBD2 (6 bases). Germline assignment: CDR1 SGHRS and CDR2 YFSETQ. V lost 5 bases, J lost 3 bases, and 15 bases lay in between. The CDR3 totals 14 residues.

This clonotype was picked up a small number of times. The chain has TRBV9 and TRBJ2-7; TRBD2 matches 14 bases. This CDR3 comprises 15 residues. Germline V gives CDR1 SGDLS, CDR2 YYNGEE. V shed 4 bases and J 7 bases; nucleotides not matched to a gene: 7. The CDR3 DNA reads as TGTGCCAGCAGCCCAGGGACTAGCGGGAGAGGGGAGCAGTACTTC. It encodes CASSPGTSGRGEQYF.

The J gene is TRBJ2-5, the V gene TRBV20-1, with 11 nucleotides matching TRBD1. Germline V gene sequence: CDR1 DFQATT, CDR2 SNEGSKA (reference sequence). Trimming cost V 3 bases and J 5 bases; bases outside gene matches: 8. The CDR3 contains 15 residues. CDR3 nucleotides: TGCAGTGCTAGCCGCGGGACAGGGGGTAGGGAGACCCAGTACTTC. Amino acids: CSASRGTGGRETQYF.

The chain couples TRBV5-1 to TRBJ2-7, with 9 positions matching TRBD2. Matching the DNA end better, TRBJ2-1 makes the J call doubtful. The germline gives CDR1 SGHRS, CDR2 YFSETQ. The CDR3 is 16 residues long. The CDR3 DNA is TGCGCCAGCAGCTTAATCGCGGGAGGGCACACAAATGAGCAGTTCTTC. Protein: CASSLIAGGHTNEQFF.

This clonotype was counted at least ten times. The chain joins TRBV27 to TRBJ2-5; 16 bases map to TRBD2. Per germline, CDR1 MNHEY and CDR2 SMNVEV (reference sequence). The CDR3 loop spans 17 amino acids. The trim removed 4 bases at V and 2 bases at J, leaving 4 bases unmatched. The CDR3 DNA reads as TGTGCCAGCAGTTCGGGACTAGCGGGAGGGGGTCAAGAGACCCAGTACTTC. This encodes CASSSGLAGGGQETQYF.

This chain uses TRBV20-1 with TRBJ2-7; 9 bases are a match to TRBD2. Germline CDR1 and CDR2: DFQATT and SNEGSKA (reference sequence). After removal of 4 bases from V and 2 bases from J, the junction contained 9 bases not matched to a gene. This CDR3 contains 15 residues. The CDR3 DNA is TGCAGTGCTAATGCCGGGACTAGCAGTACCTACGAGCAGTACTTC. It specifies CSANAGTSSTYEQYF.

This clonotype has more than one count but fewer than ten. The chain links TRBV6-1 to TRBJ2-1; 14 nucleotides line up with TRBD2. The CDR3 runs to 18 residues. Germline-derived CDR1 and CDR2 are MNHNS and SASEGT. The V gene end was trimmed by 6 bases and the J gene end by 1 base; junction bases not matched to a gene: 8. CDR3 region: CASSPGTSGSRSYNEQFF. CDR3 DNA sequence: TGTGCCAGCAGCCCCGGGACTAGCGGGAGTCGGTCCTACAATGAGCAGTTCTTC.

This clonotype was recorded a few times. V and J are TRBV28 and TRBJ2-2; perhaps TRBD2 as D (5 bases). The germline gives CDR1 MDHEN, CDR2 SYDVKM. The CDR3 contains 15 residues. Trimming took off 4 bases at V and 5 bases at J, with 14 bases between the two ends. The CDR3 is CASSSPGFKTGELFF. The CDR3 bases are TGTGCCAGCAGTTCGCCGGGATTCAAGACCGGGGAGCTGTTTTTT.

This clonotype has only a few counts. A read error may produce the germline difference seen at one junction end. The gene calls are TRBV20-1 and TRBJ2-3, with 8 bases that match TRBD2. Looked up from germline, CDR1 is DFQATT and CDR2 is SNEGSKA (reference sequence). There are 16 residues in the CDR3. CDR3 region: CSASRSGSRMGETQYF. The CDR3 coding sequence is TGCAGTGCTAGTCGGAGCGGGAGTCGAATGGGGGAGACCCAGTACTTT.

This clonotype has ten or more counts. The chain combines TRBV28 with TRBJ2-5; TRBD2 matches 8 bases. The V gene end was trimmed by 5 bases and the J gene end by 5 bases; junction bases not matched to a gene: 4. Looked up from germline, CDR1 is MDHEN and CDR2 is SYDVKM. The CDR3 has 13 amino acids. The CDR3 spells CASSSGREETQYF. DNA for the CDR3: TGTGCCAGCAGTAGCGGGAGAGAGGAGACCCAGTACTTC.

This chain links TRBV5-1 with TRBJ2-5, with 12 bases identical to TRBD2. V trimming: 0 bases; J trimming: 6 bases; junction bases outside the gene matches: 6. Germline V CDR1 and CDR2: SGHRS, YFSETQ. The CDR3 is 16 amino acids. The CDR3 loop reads CASSLETSGSMKTQYF. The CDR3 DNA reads TGCGCCAGCAGCTTGGAGACTAGCGGGAGTATGAAGACCCAGTACTTC.

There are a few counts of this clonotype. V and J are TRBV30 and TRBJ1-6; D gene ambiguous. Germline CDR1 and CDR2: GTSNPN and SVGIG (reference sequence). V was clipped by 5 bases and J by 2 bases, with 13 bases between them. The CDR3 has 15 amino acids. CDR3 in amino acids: CAWDTVGTYNSPLHF. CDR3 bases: TGTGCCTGGGACACGGTGGGAACCTATAATTCACCCCTCCACTTT.

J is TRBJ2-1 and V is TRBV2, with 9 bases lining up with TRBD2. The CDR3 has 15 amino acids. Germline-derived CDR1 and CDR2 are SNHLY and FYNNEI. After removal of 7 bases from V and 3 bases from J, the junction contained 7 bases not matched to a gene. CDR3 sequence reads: CASKSTSGIYNEQFF. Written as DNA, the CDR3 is TGTGCCAGCAAATCGACTAGCGGTATCTACAATGAGCAGTTCTTC.

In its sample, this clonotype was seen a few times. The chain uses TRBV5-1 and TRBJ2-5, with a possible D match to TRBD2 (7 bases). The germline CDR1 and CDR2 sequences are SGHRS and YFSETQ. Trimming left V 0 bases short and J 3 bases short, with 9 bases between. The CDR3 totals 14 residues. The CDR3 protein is CASSLEGGEETQYF. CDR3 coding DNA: TGCGCCAGCAGCTTGGAAGGGGGGGAAGAGACCCAGTACTTC.